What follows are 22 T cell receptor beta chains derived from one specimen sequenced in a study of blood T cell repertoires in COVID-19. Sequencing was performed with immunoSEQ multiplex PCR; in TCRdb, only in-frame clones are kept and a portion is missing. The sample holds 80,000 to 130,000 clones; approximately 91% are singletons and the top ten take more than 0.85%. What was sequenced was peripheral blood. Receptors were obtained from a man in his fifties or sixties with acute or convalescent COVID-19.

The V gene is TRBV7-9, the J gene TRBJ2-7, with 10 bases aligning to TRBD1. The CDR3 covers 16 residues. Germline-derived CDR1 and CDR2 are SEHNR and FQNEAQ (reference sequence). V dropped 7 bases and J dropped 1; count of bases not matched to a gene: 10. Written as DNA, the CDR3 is TGTGCCAGCACGCAGTCCGGGGGACAGGGGTCCTACGAGCAGTACTTC. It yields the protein CASTQSGGQGSYEQYF.

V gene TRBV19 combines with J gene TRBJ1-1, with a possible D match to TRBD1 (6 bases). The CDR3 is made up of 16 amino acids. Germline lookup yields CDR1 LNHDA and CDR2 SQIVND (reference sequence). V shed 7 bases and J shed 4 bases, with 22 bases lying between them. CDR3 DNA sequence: TGTGCCAGTACCTTGAAGGGGGTCTGGGGGACCACTGAAGCTTTCTTT. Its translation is CASTLKGVWGTTEAFF.

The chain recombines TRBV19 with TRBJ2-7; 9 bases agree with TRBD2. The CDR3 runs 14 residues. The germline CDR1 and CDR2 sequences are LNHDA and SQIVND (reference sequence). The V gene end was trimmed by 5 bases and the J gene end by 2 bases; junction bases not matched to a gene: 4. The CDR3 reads CASSLASGAYEQYF. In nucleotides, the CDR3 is TGTGCCAGTAGTCTGGCTAGCGGGGCCTACGAGCAGTACTTC.

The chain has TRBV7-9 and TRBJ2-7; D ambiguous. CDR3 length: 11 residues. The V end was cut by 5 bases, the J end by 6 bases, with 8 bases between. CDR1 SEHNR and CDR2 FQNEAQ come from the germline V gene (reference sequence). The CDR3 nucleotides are TGTGCCAGCAGCCCTATTATCGAGCAGTACTTC. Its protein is CASSPIIEQYF.

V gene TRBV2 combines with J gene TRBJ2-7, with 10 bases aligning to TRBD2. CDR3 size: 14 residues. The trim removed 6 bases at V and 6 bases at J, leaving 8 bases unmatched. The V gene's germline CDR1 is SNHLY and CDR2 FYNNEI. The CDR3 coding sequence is TGTGCCAGCAGCGCGGGACTAGCGTCGGGCGAGCAGTACTTC. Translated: CASSAGLASGEQYF.

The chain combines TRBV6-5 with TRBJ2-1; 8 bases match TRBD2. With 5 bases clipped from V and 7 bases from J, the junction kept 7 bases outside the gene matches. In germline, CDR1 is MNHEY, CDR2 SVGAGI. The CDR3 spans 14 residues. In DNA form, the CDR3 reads TGTGCCAGCAGTCTAAGCGGGAGTTTGAATGAGCAGTTCTTC. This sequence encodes CASSLSGSLNEQFF.

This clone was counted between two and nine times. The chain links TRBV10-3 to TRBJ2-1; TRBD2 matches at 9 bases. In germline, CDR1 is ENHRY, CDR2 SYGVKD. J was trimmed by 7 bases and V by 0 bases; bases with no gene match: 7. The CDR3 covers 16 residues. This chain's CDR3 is CAISESAGGMGNEQFF. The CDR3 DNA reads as TGTGCCATCAGTGAGTCGGCGGGAGGGATGGGGAATGAGCAGTTCTTC.

The CDR3 sequence is CASRWQGGDGYTF. As DNA, the CDR3 is TGTGCCAGCAGATGGCAGGGAGGTGATGGCTACACCTTC. J is TRBJ1-2 and V is TRBV5-4, with D maybe TRBD1 (5 bases). This CDR3 has 13 amino acids. Germline CDR1 is SGHNT and CDR2 is YYREEE (reference sequence). V shed 5 bases and J shed 6 bases, with 14 bases lying between them.

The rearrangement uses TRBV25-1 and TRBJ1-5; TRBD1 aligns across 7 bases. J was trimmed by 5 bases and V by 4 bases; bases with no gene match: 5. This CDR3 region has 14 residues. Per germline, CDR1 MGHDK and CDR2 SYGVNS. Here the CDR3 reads CASSVTGIDQPQHF. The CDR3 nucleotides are TGTGCCAGCAGTGTGACAGGGATCGATCAGCCCCAGCATTTT.

CDR3 amino acids: CASSRRGLEETQYF. CDR3 nucleotides: TGCGCCAGCAGCCGCAGGGGTCTTGAAGAGACCCAGTACTTC. The genes are TRBV5-1 and TRBJ2-5; TRBD1 might be the D (6 bases). The CDR3 is 14 residues long. The germline V gene has CDR1 SGHRS and CDR2 YFSETQ. V lost 4 bases, J lost 3 bases, and 13 bases lay in between.

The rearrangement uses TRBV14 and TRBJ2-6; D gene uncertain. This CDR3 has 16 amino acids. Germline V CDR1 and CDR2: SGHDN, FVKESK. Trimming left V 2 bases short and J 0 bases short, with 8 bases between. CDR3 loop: CASSQPSDSGANVLTF. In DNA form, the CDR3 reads TGTGCCAGCAGCCAACCCAGCGACTCTGGGGCCAACGTCCTGACTTTC. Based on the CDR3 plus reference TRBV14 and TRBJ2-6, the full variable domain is EAGVTQFPSHSVIEKGQTVTLRCDPISGHDNLYWYRRVMGKEIKFLLHFVKESKQDESGMPNNRFLAERTGGTYSTLKVQPAELEDSGVYFCASSQPSDSGANVLTFGAGSRLTVL.

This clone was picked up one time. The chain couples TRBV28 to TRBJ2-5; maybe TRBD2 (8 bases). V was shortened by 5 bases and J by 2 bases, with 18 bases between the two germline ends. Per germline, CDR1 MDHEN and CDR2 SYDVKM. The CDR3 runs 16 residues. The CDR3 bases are TGTGCCAGCAGTCTCCAACGGGAGGGGGCACAAGAGACCCAGTACTTC. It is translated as CASSLQREGAQETQYF.

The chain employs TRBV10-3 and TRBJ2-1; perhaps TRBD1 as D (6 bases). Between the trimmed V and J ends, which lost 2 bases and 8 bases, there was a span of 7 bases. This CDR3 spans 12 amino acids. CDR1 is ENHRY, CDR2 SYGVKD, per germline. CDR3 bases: TGTGCCATCAGTGAGCGACAGGATGAGCAGTTCTTC. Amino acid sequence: CAISERQDEQFF.

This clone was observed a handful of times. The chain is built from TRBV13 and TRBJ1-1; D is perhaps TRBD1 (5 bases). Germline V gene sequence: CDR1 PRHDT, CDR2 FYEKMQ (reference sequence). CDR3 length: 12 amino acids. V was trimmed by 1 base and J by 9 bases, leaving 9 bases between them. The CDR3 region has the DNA TGTGCCAGCAGCTTAGAGGAGGGGAAAGCTTTCTTT. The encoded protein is CASSLEEGKAFF.

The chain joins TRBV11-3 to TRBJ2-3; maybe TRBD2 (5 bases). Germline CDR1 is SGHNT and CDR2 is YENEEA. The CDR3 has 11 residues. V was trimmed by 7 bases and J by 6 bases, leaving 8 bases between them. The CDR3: CASMLADTQYF. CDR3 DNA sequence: TGTGCCAGCATGCTAGCTGATACGCAGTATTTT.

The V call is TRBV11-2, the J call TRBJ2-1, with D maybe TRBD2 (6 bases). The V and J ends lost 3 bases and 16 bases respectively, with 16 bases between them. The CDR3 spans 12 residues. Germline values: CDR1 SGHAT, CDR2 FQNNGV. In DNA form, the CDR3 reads TGTGCCAGCAGCTTTTGGGGACTGGGACCCTTCTTC. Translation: CASSFWGLGPFF.

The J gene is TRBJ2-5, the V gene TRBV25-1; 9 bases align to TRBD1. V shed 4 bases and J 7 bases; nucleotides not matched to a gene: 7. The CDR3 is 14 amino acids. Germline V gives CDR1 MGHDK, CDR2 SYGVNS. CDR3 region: CASSGGQGKGTQYF. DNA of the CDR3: TGTGCCAGCAGTGGTGGACAGGGGAAGGGGACCCAGTACTTC.

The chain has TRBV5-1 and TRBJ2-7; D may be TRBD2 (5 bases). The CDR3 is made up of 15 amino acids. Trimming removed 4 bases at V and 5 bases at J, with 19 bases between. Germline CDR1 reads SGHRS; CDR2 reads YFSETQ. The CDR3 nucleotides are TGCGCCAGCAGCCCGTCGCTTCGGGGTGCCGACGAGCAGTACTTC. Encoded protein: CASSPSLRGADEQYF.

The CDR3 region is CAWTTGVTSYEQYF. Here the CDR3 DNA reads TGTGCCTGGACCACAGGGGTAACCTCCTACGAGCAGTACTTC. The chain has TRBV30 and TRBJ2-7; 7 bases match TRBD1. J gave up 0 bases and V 4 bases, and 6 bases lay outside the gene matches. The CDR3 spans 14 residues. Per the germline V gene, CDR1 is GTSNPN and CDR2 is SVGIG (reference sequence).

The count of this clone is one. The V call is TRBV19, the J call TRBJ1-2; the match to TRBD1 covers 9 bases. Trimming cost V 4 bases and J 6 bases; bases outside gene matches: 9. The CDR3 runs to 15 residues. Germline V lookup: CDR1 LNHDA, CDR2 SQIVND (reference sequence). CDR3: CASSTSRTGANGYTF. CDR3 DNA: TGTGCCAGTAGTACCAGCCGGACAGGGGCTAATGGCTACACCTTC. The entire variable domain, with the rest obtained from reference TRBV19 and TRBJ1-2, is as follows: DGGITQSPKYLFRKEGQNVTLSCEQNLNHDAMYWYRQDPGQGLRLIYYSQIVNDFQKGDIAEGYSVSREKKESFPLTVTSAQKNPTAFYLCASSTSRTGANGYTFGSGTRLTVV.

The CDR3 is CASSPQGRWPYGYTF. CDR3 sequence (DNA): TGTGCCAGCAGCCCCCAGGGAAGGTGGCCCTATGGCTACACCTTC. The chain joins TRBV7-9 to TRBJ1-2, with D perhaps TRBD1 (5 bases). Germline V gene sequence: CDR1 SEHNR, CDR2 FQNEAQ (reference sequence). The V end lost 5 bases, the J end lost 4 bases, and 17 bases lay between the germline ends. The CDR3 length is 15 residues. Filled out from reference TRBV7-9 and TRBJ1-2, the complete variable domain reads DTGVSQNPRHKITKRGQNVTFRCDPISEHNRLYWYRQTLGQGPEFLTYFQNEAQLEKSRLLSDRFSAERPKGSFSTLEIQRTEQGDSAMYLCASSPQGRWPYGYTFGSGTRLTVV.

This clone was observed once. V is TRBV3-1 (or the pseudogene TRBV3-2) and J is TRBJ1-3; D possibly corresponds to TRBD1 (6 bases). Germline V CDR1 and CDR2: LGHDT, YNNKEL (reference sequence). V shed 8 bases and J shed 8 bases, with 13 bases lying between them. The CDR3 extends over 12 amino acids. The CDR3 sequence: CASAGVGDTIYF. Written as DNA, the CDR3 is TGTGCCAGCGCAGGGGTCGGGGACACCATATATTTT.